These 2 T cell receptor beta chains were sequenced from one sample in a study of immune characterization of retroperitoneal liposarcoma. Each CDR3 protein is one row after TCRdb ran MiXCR on the PCR reads. The profile shows about 10,000 distinct CDR3 sequences, over 35% of them singletons. Input material: tumor tissue. All receptors derive from a female donor with retroperitoneal liposarcoma.

J is TRBJ2-1 and V is TRBV6-1; D gene ambiguous. The CDR3 extends over 15 amino acids. From germline, CDR1 is MNHNS and CDR2 SASEGT. Trimming took 7 bases from V and 0 from J, leaving 13 bases between them. CDR3 residues: CASNSPPSSYNEQFF. CDR3 bases: TGTGCCAGCAATAGCCCACCCAGCTCCTACAATGAGCAGTTCTTC.

The CDR3 DNA reads as TGTGCCAGCAGTGACTCGGCAGGGGGCTACAATGAGCAGTTCTTC. Its translation: CASSDSAGGYNEQFF. The chain links TRBV6-4 to TRBJ2-1; TRBD1 matches at 7 bases. V dropped 0 bases and J dropped 3; count of bases not matched to a gene: 2. CDR1 and CDR2 from the germline V gene are MRHNA and SNTAGT. This CDR3 is built from 15 residues.